The next 5 T cell receptor beta chains were all read from a single sample in a study of blood T cell repertoires in COVID-19. Using immunoSEQ multiplex PCR, the repertoire was profiled, and TCRdb retains in-frame clones only, with some absent. The sample includes 200,000 to 300,000 clones, roughly 88% of them seen just once. The sample taken for sequencing was peripheral blood. These receptors were taken from a woman of 80 years or more with COVID-19, enrolled during active disease.

The chain employs TRBV3-1 (or the pseudogene TRBV3-2) and TRBJ1-6, with D maybe TRBD1 (6 bases). V was trimmed by 6 bases and J by 10 bases, leaving 16 bases between them. CDR1 is LGHDT and CDR2 is YNNKEL in the germline V gene (reference sequence). This CDR3 spans 14 amino acids. The CDR3 sequence is CASRQMTGYSPLHF. The CDR3, as DNA: TGTGCCAGCAGACAAATGACAGGATACTCACCCCTCCACTTT.

CDR3 in amino acids: CASSFRRGGTYNSPLHF. CDR3 bases: TGTGCCAGCAGCTTCCGGCGGGGGGGTACCTATAATTCACCCCTCCACTTT. The chain links TRBV13 to TRBJ1-6, with a weak D call TRBD1 (5 bases). The CDR3 consists of 17 residues. V was pared by 3 bases and J by 2 bases, with 14 bases between. Germline CDR1 PRHDT, CDR2 FYEKMQ (reference sequence).

The chain combines TRBV5-4 with TRBJ2-3; the match to TRBD1 covers 7 bases. Germline trimming cut 0 bases from V and 2 bases from J; bases unmatched to any gene: 9. This CDR3 region has 17 residues. From germline, CDR1 is SGHNT and CDR2 YYREEE (reference sequence). In nucleotides, the CDR3 is TGTGCCAGCAGCTTGGGGGGGCGACAGGGAACCACAGATACGCAGTATTTT. This sequence encodes CASSLGGRQGTTDTQYF.

J is TRBJ1-5 and V is TRBV2; 10 bases are shared with TRBD1. Trimming removed 4 bases from V and 7 bases from J; junction bases left unmatched: 7. Per the germline V gene, CDR1 is SNHLY and CDR2 is FYNNEI. CDR3 length: 15 residues. Here the CDR3 DNA reads TGTGCCAGCAGTGGACAGGGGGCTGAAAGGCAGCCCCAGCATTTT. Its protein is CASSGQGAERQPQHF.

The chain combines TRBV20-1 with TRBJ2-1, with D perhaps TRBD2 (5 bases). The CDR3 is made up of 11 amino acids. Germline loops: CDR1 DFQATT, CDR2 SNEGSKA (reference sequence). Trimming took 3 bases from V and 7 from J, leaving 7 bases between them. The CDR3 is CSASGLNEQFF. The DNA of the CDR3 is TGCAGTGCTAGTGGACTGAATGAGCAGTTCTTC.